These 5 T cell receptor beta chains were sequenced from one sample in a study of shared clonotypes between healthy human individuals. Clones were read by immunoSEQ multiplex PCR, and TCRdb kept only the in-frame ones, dropping some. The data hold around 1.4 million clones, with around 98.5% observed a single time. Sequenced sample: naive CD4+ T cells sorted from blood. As to subset: CD45RA+ positively selected. The receptors were sampled from a man under 40 in good health.

This chain's CDR3 is CASSSGTSATDTQYF. CDR3 nucleotides: TGTGCCAGCAGCTCCGGGACTAGCGCCACAGATACGCAGTATTTT. This chain joins TRBV11-1 and TRBJ2-3; the match to TRBD2 covers 10 bases. CDR3 length equals 15 residues. In germline, CDR1 is SGHAT, CDR2 FQDESV (reference sequence). Losses at the gene ends were 4 bases for V and 2 bases for J; bases not matched to a gene: 3.

This clone was seen many times. This chain uses TRBV2 with TRBJ1-5; no clear D. CDR3 length equals 14 residues. Germline V gene lookup returns CDR1 SNHLY and CDR2 FYNNEI. With 6 bases removed from V and 2 bases from J, the gap between germline ends came to 11 bases. CDR3 sequence: CASSSGLGNQPQHF. The CDR3 nucleotides read TGTGCCAGCAGCTCAGGATTGGGCAATCAGCCCCAGCATTTT.

This clone was observed once. V gene TRBV2 combines with J gene TRBJ1-5; D ambiguous. The CDR3 consists of 15 residues. The V gene lost 4 bases and the J gene lost 0 bases, with 10 bases spanning the gap. The V gene's germline CDR1 is SNHLY and CDR2 FYNNEI. CDR3 nucleotide sequence: TGTGCCAGCAGTGCCGGGGATTATAGCAATCAGCCCCAGCATTTT. Protein product: CASSAGDYSNQPQHF.

For this clone: The same CDR3 can be traced to other DNA sequences in this sample. The J gene is TRBJ1-2, the V gene TRBV11-2; D possibly corresponds to TRBD1 (5 bases). The CDR3 extends over 16 amino acids. CDR1 and CDR2 (germline): SGHAT, FQNNGV. Trimming removed 2 bases at V and 2 bases at J, with 15 bases between. CDR3 nucleotides: TGTGCCAGCAGCTTAAATTCCGGCAGGGCGAACTATGGCTACACCTTC. Its translation: CASSLNSGRANYGYTF.

This clone has just one count. The chain couples TRBV28 to TRBJ2-7; D is perhaps TRBD1 (6 bases). The length of the CDR3 is 13 residues. In germline, CDR1 is MDHEN, CDR2 SYDVKM. Trimming took 2 bases from V and 3 from J, leaving 8 bases between them. The CDR3 loop reads CASSLPDSYEQYF. The CDR3 DNA follows: TGTGCCAGCAGTTTACCGGACAGCTACGAGCAGTACTTC.